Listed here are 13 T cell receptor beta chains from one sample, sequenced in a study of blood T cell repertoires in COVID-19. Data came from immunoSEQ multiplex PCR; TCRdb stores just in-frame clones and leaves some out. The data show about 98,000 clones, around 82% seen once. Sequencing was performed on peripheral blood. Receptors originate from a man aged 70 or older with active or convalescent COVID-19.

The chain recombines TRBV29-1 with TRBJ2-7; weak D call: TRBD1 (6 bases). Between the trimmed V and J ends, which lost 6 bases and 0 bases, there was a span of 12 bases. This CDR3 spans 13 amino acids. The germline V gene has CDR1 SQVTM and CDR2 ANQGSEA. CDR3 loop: CSVTTGSSYEQYF. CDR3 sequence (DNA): TGCAGCGTGACAACAGGGAGCTCCTACGAGCAGTACTTC.

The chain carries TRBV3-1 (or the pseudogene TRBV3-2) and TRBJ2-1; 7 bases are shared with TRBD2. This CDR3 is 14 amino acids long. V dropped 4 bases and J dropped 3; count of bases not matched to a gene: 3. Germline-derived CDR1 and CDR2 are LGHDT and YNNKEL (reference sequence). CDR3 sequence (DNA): TGTGCCAGCAGCCTCGGACTAGGCTACAATGAGCAGTTCTTC. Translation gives CASSLGLGYNEQFF.

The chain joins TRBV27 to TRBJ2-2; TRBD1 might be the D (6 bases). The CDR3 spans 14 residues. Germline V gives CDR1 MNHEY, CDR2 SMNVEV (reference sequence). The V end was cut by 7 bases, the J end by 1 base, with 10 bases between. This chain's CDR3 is CASMTQGNTGELFF. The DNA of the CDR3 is TGTGCCAGCATGACACAGGGGAACACCGGGGAGCTGTTTTTT.

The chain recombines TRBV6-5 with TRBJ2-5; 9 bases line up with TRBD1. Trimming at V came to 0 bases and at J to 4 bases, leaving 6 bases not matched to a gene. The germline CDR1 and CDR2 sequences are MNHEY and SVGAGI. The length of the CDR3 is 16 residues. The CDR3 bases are TGTGCCAGCAGTTACTCTTTAAGGACAGGGGTAGAGACCCAGTACTTC. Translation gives CASSYSLRTGVETQYF.

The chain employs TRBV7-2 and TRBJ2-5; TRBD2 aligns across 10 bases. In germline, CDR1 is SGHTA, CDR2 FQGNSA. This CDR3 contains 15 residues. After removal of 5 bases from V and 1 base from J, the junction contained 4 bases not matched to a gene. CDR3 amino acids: CASSRSGGSQETQYF. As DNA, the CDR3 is TGTGCCAGCAGCCGTAGCGGGGGGTCCCAAGAGACCCAGTACTTC. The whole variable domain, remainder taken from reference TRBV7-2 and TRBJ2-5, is GAGVSQSPSNKVTEKGKDVELRCDPISGHTALYWYRQSLGQGLEFLIYFQGNSAPDKSGLPSDRFSAERTGGSVSTLTIQRTQQEDSAVYLCASSRSGGSQETQYFGPGTRLLVL.

The CDR3 sequence: CASSLTGGKGYTF. CDR3 bases: TGTGCCAGCAGTTTAACAGGGGGCAAAGGCTACACCTTC. V usage is TRBV27 and J usage is TRBJ1-2, with 9 nucleotides matching TRBD1. V gave up 2 bases and J gave up 8 bases; unmatched junction bases: 3. Germline V gives CDR1 MNHEY, CDR2 SMNVEV (reference sequence). CDR3 length: 13 residues.

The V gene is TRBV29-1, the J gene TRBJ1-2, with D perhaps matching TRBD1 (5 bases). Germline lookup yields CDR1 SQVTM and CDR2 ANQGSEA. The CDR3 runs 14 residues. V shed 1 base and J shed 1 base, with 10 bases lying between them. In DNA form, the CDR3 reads TGCAGCGTTGAAGGCAAAGACAGTAACTATGGCTACACCTTC. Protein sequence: CSVEGKDSNYGYTF.

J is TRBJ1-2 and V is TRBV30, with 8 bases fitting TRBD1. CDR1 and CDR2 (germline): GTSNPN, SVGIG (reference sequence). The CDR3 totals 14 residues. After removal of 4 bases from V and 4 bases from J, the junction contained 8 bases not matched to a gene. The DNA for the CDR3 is TGTGCCTGGATGTCAGGGGGCGCAGGCTATGGCTACACCTTC. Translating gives CAWMSGGAGYGYTF.

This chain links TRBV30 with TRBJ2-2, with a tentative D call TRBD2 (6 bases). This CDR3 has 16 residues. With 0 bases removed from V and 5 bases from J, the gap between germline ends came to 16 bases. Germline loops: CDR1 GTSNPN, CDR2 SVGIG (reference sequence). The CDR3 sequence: CAWSVIRSRGTGELFF. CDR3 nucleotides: TGTGCCTGGAGTGTGATACGGTCCCGGGGGACCGGGGAGCTGTTTTTT.

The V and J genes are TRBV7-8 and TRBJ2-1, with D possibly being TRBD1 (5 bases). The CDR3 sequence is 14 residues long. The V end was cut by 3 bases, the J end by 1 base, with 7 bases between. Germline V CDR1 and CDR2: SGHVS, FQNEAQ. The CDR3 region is CASSFRGSYNEQFF. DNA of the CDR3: TGTGCCAGCAGCTTTAGGGGATCCTACAATGAGCAGTTCTTC.

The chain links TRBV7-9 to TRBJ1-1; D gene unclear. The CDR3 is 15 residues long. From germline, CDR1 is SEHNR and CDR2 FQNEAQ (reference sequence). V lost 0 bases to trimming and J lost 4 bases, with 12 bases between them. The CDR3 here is CASSLAYGEITEAFF. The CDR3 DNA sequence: TGTGCCAGCAGCTTAGCTTACGGGGAGATCACTGAAGCTTTCTTT.

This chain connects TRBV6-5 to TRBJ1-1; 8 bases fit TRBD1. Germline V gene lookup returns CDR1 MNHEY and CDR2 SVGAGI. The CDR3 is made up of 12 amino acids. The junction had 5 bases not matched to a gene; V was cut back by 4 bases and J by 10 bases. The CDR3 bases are TGTGCCAGCAGTTCAGGGGACAGGCGAGCTTTCTTT. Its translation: CASSSGDRRAFF.

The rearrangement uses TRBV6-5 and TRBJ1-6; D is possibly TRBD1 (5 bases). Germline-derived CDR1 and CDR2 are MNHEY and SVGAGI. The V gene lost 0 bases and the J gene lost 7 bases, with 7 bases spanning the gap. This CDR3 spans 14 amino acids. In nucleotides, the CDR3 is TGTGCCAGCAGTTACTCGGGACTGAATTCACCCCTCCACTTT. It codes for CASSYSGLNSPLHF.